One and the same sample provided the 12 T cell receptor beta chains below, sequenced in a study of metastatic and nonmetastatic thyroid tumors. Nobody among the patients had been given any treatment before thyroid surgery. With MiXCR, TCRdb called clones anew from the PCR reads. Among about 41,000 clones listed, roughly 10% were seen once. Sequenced: blood. The receptors here all came from a female donor with papillary thyroid cancer or a benign thyroid nodule (not recorded which). Some clones in this sample may be carry-over from other donors' samples.

This clone was detected many times. The chain carries TRBV6-1 and TRBJ1-3, with D perhaps matching TRBD1 (5 bases). The CDR3 is 16 amino acids. Trimming took 6 bases from V and 0 from J, leaving 15 bases between them. Germline V gene lookup returns CDR1 MNHNS and CDR2 SASEGT. The CDR3: CASRTTGSLSGNTIYF. Written as DNA, the CDR3 is TGTGCCAGCAGGACAACAGGCTCCCTCTCTGGAAACACCATATATTTT.

This clone was picked up many times. The genes are TRBV20-1 and TRBJ2-1; 12 bases map to TRBD2. CDR1 is DFQATT and CDR2 is SNEGSKA in the germline V gene (reference sequence). Unmatched junction bases numbered 12, after V lost 1 base and J lost 8 bases. The CDR3 is 17 residues long. CDR3 nucleotide sequence: TGCAGTGCTAGAGTTCGACTAGCGGGAGATTTTATGGATGAGCAGTTCTTC. Its translation is CSARVRLAGDFMDEQFF.

This clone was observed at least ten times. The chain has TRBV6-1 and TRBJ1-3, with D possibly being TRBD1 (5 bases). Trimming pared 5 bases from V and 0 bases from J, leaving 14 bases between. Germline-derived CDR1 and CDR2 are MNHNS and SASEGT. CDR3 size: 16 residues. The CDR3 region has the DNA TGTGCCAGCAGTTCGGGACTGCCTTACTCTGGAAACACCATATATTTT. Its translation is CASSSGLPYSGNTIYF.

At least ten counts were recorded for this clone. The chain links TRBV24-1 to TRBJ2-1; a weak D match, TRBD1 (6 bases). V shed 5 bases and J shed 2 bases, with 15 bases lying between them. In germline, CDR1 is KGHDR, CDR2 SFDVKD. The CDR3 consists of 16 residues. CDR3 coding DNA: TGTGCCACCAGTGCGCTGGGACATCCACCCTACAATGAGCAGTTCTTC. Its translation is CATSALGHPPYNEQFF.

This clone showed up many times. CDR3 residues: CASSLSVVRSYTF. The CDR3 DNA reads as TGTGCCAGCAGCTTATCAGTGGTGCGGAGCTACACCTTC. The gene calls are TRBV7-8 and TRBJ1-2; D remains unclear. With 2 bases removed from V and 9 bases from J, the gap between germline ends came to 13 bases. Looked up from germline, CDR1 is SGHVS and CDR2 is FQNEAQ. This CDR3 is built from 13 residues.

This clone occurred many times. V and J are TRBV6-1 and TRBJ1-1; 10 bases align to TRBD1. CDR1 and CDR2 from the germline V gene are MNHNS and SASEGT. The V and J ends lost 7 bases and 5 bases, in that order; junction bases with no gene match: 16. This CDR3 comprises 17 residues. CDR3 protein: CASTRQGAGGRDTEAFF. The CDR3 region has the DNA TGTGCCAGCACCAGACAGGGGGCGGGAGGAAGGGATACTGAAGCTTTCTTT.

This clone has a count of ten or more. The rearrangement links TRBV4-2 to TRBJ1-2; 8 nucleotides agree with TRBD1. Germline assignment: CDR1 LGHNA and CDR2 YNFKEQ. The CDR3 spans 15 residues. V was clipped by 4 bases and J by 0 bases; unmatched bases: 4. CDR3 nucleotide sequence: TGTGCCAGCAGCCCAAAGACAGGGGCTAACTATGGCTACACCTTC. Its translation: CASSPKTGANYGYTF.

This clone occurred many times. This chain uses TRBV7-2 with TRBJ2-3; D perhaps matches TRBD1 (6 bases). V lost 5 bases to trimming and J lost 4 bases, with 13 bases between them. Germline lookup yields CDR1 SGHTA and CDR2 FQGNSA. This CDR3 region has 14 residues. In DNA, the CDR3 is TGTGCCAGCAGCCTATCGAAGGGGGCAGATACGCAGTATTTT. Translating it yields CASSLSKGADTQYF.

This clone was counted at least ten times. The sample contains more than one DNA sequence encoding this CDR3. The chain links TRBV12-3 or TRBV12-4 to TRBJ2-2; possibly TRBD1 or TRBD2 for D (6 bases each). V was pared by 5 bases and J by 6 bases, with 16 bases between. CDR3 length: 15 residues. The CDR3: CASSLRPGGAGELFF. CDR3 bases: TGTGCCAGCAGTCTAAGACCCGGGGGCGCCGGGGAGCTGTTTTTT.

This clone was found many times. This chain joins TRBV5-4 and TRBJ2-3; 7 bases match TRBD1. Losses at the gene ends were 1 base for V and 2 bases for J; bases not matched to a gene: 7. This CDR3 comprises 16 residues. In germline, CDR1 is SGHNT, CDR2 YYREEE (reference sequence). CDR3 coding DNA: TGTGCCAGCAGCTTGAAGAAGACAGGGACCACAGATACGCAGTATTTT. Its protein product is CASSLKKTGTTDTQYF.

This clone was counted many times. V usage is TRBV19 and J usage is TRBJ1-1; a possible D gene is TRBD1 (6 bases). Looked up from germline, CDR1 is LNHDA and CDR2 is SQIVND (reference sequence). This CDR3 contains 13 residues. Trimming pared 4 bases from V and 4 bases from J, leaving 10 bases between. The CDR3 loop reads CASSTGVGTEAFF. CDR3 DNA: TGTGCCAGTAGTACAGGGGTCGGCACTGAAGCTTTCTTT.

In its sample, this clone was seen many times. The chain joins TRBV5-1 to TRBJ1-1, with 7 bases lining up with TRBD1. The V gene's germline CDR1 is SGHRS and CDR2 YFSETQ. Trimming removed 7 bases from V and 1 base from J; junction bases left unmatched: 7. The CDR3 has 14 residues. This CDR3 reads CASRQTGSNTEAFF. The CDR3 nucleotides are TGCGCCAGCCGCCAGACAGGGTCGAACACTGAAGCTTTCTTT.